The clone carrying this T cell receptor (beta chain) has ten or more counts. The antigen is undetermined. Researchers made TCR cDNA using 5'RACE template switching, and this step added a universal primer site and UMIs. TCRdb reprocessed the 5' RACE reads with MiXCR, giving one entry per CDR3 protein. Of 170,000 or so distinct CDR3 sequences listed, approximately 6.2% were seen once; the top ten hold just under 3%. This entry belongs to a study of T cells after yellow fever vaccination. Overall study findings and caveats: Abundant clonotypes (contaminants from the bulk population) could be present in FACS-sorted repertoires. Clones from primary vaccination mostly reappeared after the booster (approximately 95% CD4, just over 85% CD8).

CDR1 SGHRS and CDR2 YFSETQ come from the germline V gene. The ends lost 5 bases at V and 1 base at J; junction bases unmatched: 9. This CDR3 is 16 amino acids long. The sequenced sample was CD4+ T cells sorted from PBMCs, obtained on the day of the first yellow fever vaccination. The chain joins TRBV5-1 to TRBJ1-1; 9 nucleotides line up with TRBD1. The TCR sequence derives from a man between 18 and 35 years old who received the YFV17D yellow fever vaccine. CDR3 nucleotide sequence: TGCGCCAGCAGGCCGTTTACAGGGGGCGCGAACACTGAAGCTTTCTTT. It translates to CASRPFTGGANTEAFF.